This T cell receptor (beta chain) was obtained from a study of post-analysis software for immune sequencing data. About the research overall: Disease courses included relapsing-remitting, secondary progressive and progressive-relapsing multiple sclerosis.

TCR beta libraries were prepared from cDNA with unique molecular identifiers. T cells, roughly 0.9 to 11 million of them, yielded 500,000 to 600,000 cDNA molecules. TCRdb redid the calling of the PCR reads with MiXCR, one entry per CDR3 protein. In the table there are about 820,000 distinct CDR3 sequences, approximately 50% of which are singletons. Per germline, CDR1 MRHNA and CDR2 SNTAGT. Trimming removed 0 bases from V and 8 bases from J, with 8 bases in between. The CDR3 loop spans 13 amino acids. With regard to this clonotype: Its antigen is undetermined.

Study-level results: About five TRBV segments appeared more often in patients than in controls, and TRBV5-6, TRBV5-1 and TRBV20-1 were among these. There was significantly lower normalized Chao1 diversity in multiple sclerosis patients than in controls.

The sequenced material came from blood. The sequence came from a girl between 10 and 17 years old with multiple sclerosis. The V gene is TRBV6-4, the J gene TRBJ2-1; the D is unclear. CDR3 loop: CASSDSDQDEQFF. CDR3 DNA sequence: TGTGCCAGCAGTGACTCAGACCAAGATGAGCAGTTCTTC.